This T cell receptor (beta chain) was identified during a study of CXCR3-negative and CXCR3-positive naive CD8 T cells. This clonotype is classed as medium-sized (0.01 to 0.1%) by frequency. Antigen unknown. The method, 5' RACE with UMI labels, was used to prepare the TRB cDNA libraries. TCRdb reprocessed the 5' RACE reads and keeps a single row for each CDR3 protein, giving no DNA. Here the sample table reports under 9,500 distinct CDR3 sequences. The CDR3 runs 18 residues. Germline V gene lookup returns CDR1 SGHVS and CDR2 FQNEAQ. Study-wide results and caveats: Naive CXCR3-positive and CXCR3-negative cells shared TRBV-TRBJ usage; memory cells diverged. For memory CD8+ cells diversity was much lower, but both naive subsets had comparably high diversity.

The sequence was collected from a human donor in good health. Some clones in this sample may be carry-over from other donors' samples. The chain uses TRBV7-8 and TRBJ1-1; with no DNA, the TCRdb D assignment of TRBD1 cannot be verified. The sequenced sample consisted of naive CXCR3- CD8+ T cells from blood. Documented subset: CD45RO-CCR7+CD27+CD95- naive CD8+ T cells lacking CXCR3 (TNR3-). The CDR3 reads CASSSPSTGSLGDTEAFF.